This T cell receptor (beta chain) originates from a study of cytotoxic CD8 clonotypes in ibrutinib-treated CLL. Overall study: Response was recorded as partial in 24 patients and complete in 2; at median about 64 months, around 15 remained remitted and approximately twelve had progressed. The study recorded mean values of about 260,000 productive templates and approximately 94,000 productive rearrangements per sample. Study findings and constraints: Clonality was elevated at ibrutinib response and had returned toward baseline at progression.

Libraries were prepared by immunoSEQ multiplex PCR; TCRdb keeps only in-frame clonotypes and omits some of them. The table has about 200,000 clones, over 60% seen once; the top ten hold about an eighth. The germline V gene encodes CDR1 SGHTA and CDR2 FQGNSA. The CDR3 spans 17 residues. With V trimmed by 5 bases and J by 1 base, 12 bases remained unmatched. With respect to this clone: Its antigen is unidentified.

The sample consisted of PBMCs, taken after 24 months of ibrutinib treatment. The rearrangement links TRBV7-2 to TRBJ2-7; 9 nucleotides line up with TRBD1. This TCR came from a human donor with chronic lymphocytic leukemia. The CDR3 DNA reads TGTGCCAGCAGCCCAAGGCATCCGGGACAGGGTTCCTACGAGCAGTACTTC. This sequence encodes CASSPRHPGQGSYEQYF. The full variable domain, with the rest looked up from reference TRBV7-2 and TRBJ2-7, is GAGVSQSPSNKVTEKGKDVELRCDPISGHTALYWYRQSLGQGLEFLIYFQGNSAPDKSGLPSDRFSAERTGGSVSTLTIQRTQQEDSAVYLCASSPRHPGQGSYEQYFGPGTRLTVT.